The 18 T cell receptor beta chains below come from one sample, sequenced in a study of EBV T-cell therapy then PD-1 blockade in nasopharyngeal carcinoma (dated by TCRdb to the early 2020s). Receptor libraries were prepared by the immunoSEQ multiplex PCR assay. In its TCRdb copy, this immuneACCESS table keeps in-frame sequences only and misses some clones. Where compared with another copy, unresolved V genes explain less than half of these, and the others have no known cause. The sample table lists about 23,000 clones, approximately 80% of them with a count of one. Approximately 30% of the sample is in the top ten clones. Antigen specificity for these receptors is unknown. The sample's treatment or condition label, decoded: AdE1-LMPpoly-expanded autologous EBV-specific T-cell therapy followed by anti-PD-1 nivolumab. This specimen was CD8+ T cells from blood, taken at day 61 from a patient whose treatment included autologous EBV-specific T cells and nivolumab. The receptors were gathered from a middle-aged man with nasopharyngeal carcinoma.

The rearrangement links TRBV2 to TRBJ2-4; D is perhaps TRBD1 or TRBD2 (5 bases each). Germline CDR1 reads SNHLY; CDR2 reads FYNNEI. The CDR3 sequence is 13 residues long. V lost 11 bases, J lost 3 bases, and 14 bases lay in between. The CDR3 here is CAGAGAYKNIQYF. In DNA, the CDR3 is TGTGCCGGCGCCGGGGCCTACAAAAACATTCAGTACTTC. The entire variable domain, with the rest obtained from reference TRBV2 and TRBJ2-4, is as follows: EPEVTQTPSHQVTQMGQEVILRCVPISNHLYFYWYRQILGQKVEFLVSFYNNEISEKSEIFDDQFSVERPDGSNFTLKIRSTKLEDSAMYFCAGAGAYKNIQYFGAGTRLSVL.

This clone is medium-sized (0.01 to 0.1%) in the sample. The chain employs TRBV27 and TRBJ1-4; D unclear. With 5 bases removed from V and 8 bases from J, the gap between germline ends came to 24 bases. From germline, CDR1 is MNHEY and CDR2 SMNVEV (reference sequence). This CDR3 contains 17 residues. The CDR3 reads CASSPHGRAGSREKLFF. The CDR3 coding sequence is TGTGCCAGCAGTCCTCACGGACGGGCTGGAAGTCGCGAAAAACTGTTTTTT.

There are a few counts of this clone. This chain uses TRBV9 with TRBJ2-3; TRBD1 or TRBD2 may be the D gene (5 bases each). Germline CDR1 SGDLS, CDR2 YYNGEE. Trimming shortened V by 4 bases and J by 6 bases, and 15 bases separated the two germline ends. This CDR3 has 14 residues. The CDR3 region has the DNA TGTGCCAGCAGCTCCACTGGGGGTTGGGATACGCAGTATTTT. It specifies CASSSTGGWDTQYF.

By sample fraction, this clone is medium-sized. The sample contains more than one DNA sequence encoding this CDR3. The chain links TRBV15 to TRBJ2-1; 7 positions match TRBD1. The CDR3 is made up of 17 amino acids. Per germline, CDR1 LNHNV and CDR2 YYDKDF (reference sequence). V gave up 0 bases and J gave up 2 bases; unmatched junction bases: 7. DNA for the CDR3: TGTGCCACCAGCAGAGATAGGCTGCAGGGGGCCTACAATGAGCAGTTCTTC. Protein sequence: CATSRDRLQGAYNEQFF. Together with reference TRBV15 and TRBJ2-1, the CDR3 gives the full variable domain: DAMVIQNPRYQVTQFGKPVTLSCSQTLNHNVMYWYQQKSSQAPKLLFHYYDKDFNNEADTPDNFQSRRPNTSFCFLDIRSPGLGDTAMYLCATSRDRLQGAYNEQFFGPGTRLTVL.

The chain is built from TRBV3-1 (or the pseudogene TRBV3-2) and TRBJ1-2; 7 bases agree with TRBD1. This CDR3 contains 16 residues. CDR1 is LGHDT, CDR2 YNNKEL, per germline (reference sequence). V shed 1 base and J 7 bases; nucleotides not matched to a gene: 12. CDR3 sequence (DNA): TGTGCCAGCAGCCAAGGGAAGGGGGCGACGTTCTTTGGCTACACCTTC. Its translation is CASSQGKGATFFGYTF.

The CDR3 DNA reads as TGTGCCAGCAGTCTTTGGGGCGGCACAGATACGCAGTATTTT. Amino acids: CASSLWGGTDTQYF. This rearrangement joins TRBV9 to TRBJ2-3, with D possibly TRBD1 on 5 matching bases. Trimming took off 5 bases at V and 1 base at J, with 11 bases between the two ends. The CDR3 is 14 amino acids. Germline V lookup: CDR1 SGDLS, CDR2 YYNGEE.

The rearrangement uses TRBV27 and TRBJ2-7; D ambiguous. Germline CDR1 reads MNHEY; CDR2 reads SMNVEV (reference sequence). The ends were cut back, 5 bases at V and 3 bases at J, with 11 bases in the middle. CDR3 length: 13 amino acids. Here the CDR3 DNA reads TGTGCCAGCAGTCAGGTTTCGGGCTACGAGCAGTACTTC. It encodes CASSQVSGYEQYF.

This chain links TRBV7-8 with TRBJ2-1; 12 bases match TRBD2. This CDR3 has 17 amino acids. In germline, CDR1 is SGHVS, CDR2 FQNEAQ. The ends lost 4 bases at V and 3 bases at J; junction bases unmatched: 7. This chain's CDR3 is CASSYLAGGRHYNEQFF. As DNA, the CDR3 is TGTGCCAGCAGCTACCTAGCGGGGGGGCGTCACTACAATGAGCAGTTCTTC.

The V gene is TRBV6-5, the J gene TRBJ2-7; D may be TRBD1 (6 bases). V was clipped by 2 bases and J by 1 base, with 15 bases between them. CDR1 MNHEY and CDR2 SVGAGI come from the germline V gene. CDR3 length: 16 amino acids. The CDR3 loop is CASSYTALQGSYEQYF. Written as DNA, the CDR3 is TGTGCCAGCAGTTACACCGCACTACAGGGTTCCTACGAGCAGTACTTC.

CDR3 sequence reads: CASNSSTGELFF. The CDR3, as DNA: TGTGCCAGCAACTCAAGCACCGGGGAGCTGTTTTTT. The V call is TRBV7-9, the J call TRBJ2-2; D gene ambiguous. Germline V gene data show CDR1 as SEHNR and CDR2 as FQNEAQ (reference sequence). The V end lost 7 bases, the J end lost 4 bases, and 7 bases lay between the germline ends. The CDR3 is 12 residues long. Full variable domain (remainder filled in from reference TRBV7-9 and TRBJ2-2): DTGVSQNPRHKITKRGQNVTFRCDPISEHNRLYWYRQTLGQGPEFLTYFQNEAQLEKSRLLSDRFSAERPKGSFSTLEIQRTEQGDSAMYLCASNSSTGELFFGEGSRLTVL.

V gene TRBV4-1 combines with J gene TRBJ2-2; a weak D match, TRBD2 (5 bases). Germline V lookup: CDR1 MGHRA, CDR2 YSYEKL. The CDR3 loop spans 19 amino acids. V was shortened by 0 bases and J by 2 bases, with 19 bases between the two germline ends. In nucleotides, the CDR3 is TGCGCCAGCAGCCAAGAACCGGAGAAACACGAGGGAAACACCGGGGAGCTGTTTTTT. As protein: CASSQEPEKHEGNTGELFF.

V and J are TRBV3-1 (or the pseudogene TRBV3-2) and TRBJ2-3; D gene unclear. V gave up 1 base and J gave up 8 bases, with 13 bases separating them. Germline CDR1 and CDR2: LGHDT and YNNKEL (reference sequence). This CDR3 is built from 14 residues. This chain's CDR3 is CASSQGLALSTQYF. DNA of the CDR3: TGTGCCAGCAGCCAAGGGCTTGCCCTTAGTACGCAGTATTTT.

V gene TRBV27 combines with J gene TRBJ2-1; tentatively, D is TRBD1 or TRBD2 (5 bases each). Trimming took 3 bases from V and 1 from J, leaving 7 bases between them. Looked up from germline, CDR1 is MNHEY and CDR2 is SMNVEV (reference sequence). The CDR3 is 14 residues long. DNA of the CDR3: TGTGCCAGCAGTTTGAGGGGTTCCTACAATGAGCAGTTCTTC. Translated, it gives CASSLRGSYNEQFF.

The chain uses TRBV25-1 and TRBJ2-7, with TRBD1 identical over 8 bases. J gave up 0 bases and V 6 bases, and 4 bases lay outside the gene matches. Per germline, CDR1 MGHDK and CDR2 SYGVNS. The CDR3 extends over 14 amino acids. The CDR3 protein is CASRRQGSSYEQYF. The CDR3 coding sequence is TGTGCCAGCAGGAGACAGGGGAGCTCCTACGAGCAGTACTTC.

The genes are TRBV6-4 and TRBJ1-5; the D is unclear. The V gene lost 8 bases and the J gene lost 4 bases, with 12 bases spanning the gap. Germline V gene sequence: CDR1 MRHNA, CDR2 SNTAGT. This CDR3 has 13 amino acids. The CDR3 DNA reads as TGTGCCAGCTCCGCAAGACCAAATCAGCCCCAGCATTTT. This sequence encodes CASSARPNQPQHF.

The J gene is TRBJ2-7, the V gene TRBV7-9; the D is unclear. The germline CDR1 and CDR2 sequences are SEHNR and FQNEAQ (reference sequence). V was cut by 0 bases and J by 2 bases, with 11 bases left in between. This CDR3 has 15 amino acids. This CDR3 reads CASSLALSGTYEQYF. The CDR3 region has the DNA TGTGCCAGCAGCTTAGCGCTATCTGGGACCTACGAGCAGTACTTC. Variable domain in full (rest from reference TRBV7-9 and TRBJ2-7): DTGVSQNPRHKITKRGQNVTFRCDPISEHNRLYWYRQTLGQGPEFLTYFQNEAQLEKSRLLSDRFSAERPKGSFSTLEIQRTEQGDSAMYLCASSLALSGTYEQYFGPGTRLTVT.

The chain links TRBV5-6 to TRBJ1-2; D is unclear. V dropped 4 bases and J dropped 3 bases, with 7 bases sitting between them. CDR3 length equals 12 residues. The germline V gene has CDR1 SGHDT and CDR2 YYEEEE. CDR3 region: CASSTYDYGYTF. CDR3 nucleotide sequence: TGTGCCAGCAGCACCTATGACTATGGCTACACCTTC.

The chain couples TRBV5-1 to TRBJ1-1, with 11 bases matching TRBD1. The germline CDR1 and CDR2 sequences are SGHRS and YFSETQ. Trimming took 4 bases from V and 4 from J; bases not matched to a gene: 3. The CDR3 is 14 residues long. The CDR3 loop is CASSLGQGATEAFF. DNA for the CDR3: TGCGCCAGCAGCCTCGGACAGGGGGCCACTGAAGCTTTCTTT.